Listed below are T cell receptor beta chains from one sample, sequenced in a study of CD8+ T cells in alopecia areata. Assay used: immunoSEQ multiplex PCR; TCRdb lists only in-frame clones, some missing. Seen here are about 74,000 clones, approximately 29% observed once, and the top ten hold 14% to 15%. The specimen was CD8+ T cells sorted from blood, collected at week 4, from a patient treated with tofacitinib. These receptors all come from a human donor with alopecia areata. CDR3s include the opening cysteine and the closing phenylalanine or tryptophan. D genes are given only for firm matches. Size values are once, few and many counts, or a class for expanded clones, and some rows have none.

cdr3_nt cdr3_aa d_call clone_size cdr3_length j_call v_call
TGTGCCAGCAGCCAAGAGGCCCCCAGCTCCTACGAGCAGTACTTC CASSQEAPSSYEQYF - few 15 TRBJ2-7 TRBV4-2
TGTGCCAGCAGCCCAAGAAGCGTGAACACTGAAGCTTTCTTT CASSPRSVNTEAFF - few 14 TRBJ1-1 TRBV7-3
TGTGCCTGGAGTGCGAACAGGGGCAATCAGCCCCAGCATTTT CAWSANRGNQPQHF - - 14 TRBJ1-5 TRBV30
TGTGCCAGCAGTGAAAAGGCAGACTCCTACAATGAGCAGTTCTTC CASSEKADSYNEQFF - few 15 TRBJ2-1 TRBV6-1
TGCAGCGTCCCAGGTCTCCAGTCTGGCTACACCTTC CSVPGLQSGYTF - - 12 TRBJ1-2 TRBV29-1
TGCAGCGTCGTAAGCAATGAGCAGTTCTTC CSVVSNEQFF - - 10 TRBJ2-1 TRBV29-1
TGCAGTCCCGAGGGCGGGGGGGAGACCCAGTACTTC CSPEGGGETQYF TRBD2 few 12 TRBJ2-5 TRBV29-1
TGCAGCGTTGAATTCGGGGAGCAGTACTTC CSVEFGEQYF - - 10 TRBJ2-5 TRBV29-1
TGTGCCAGCAGCGTAGAACGGGACACAGATACGCAGTATTTT CASSVERDTDTQYF - - 14 TRBJ2-3 TRBV9
TGTGCCAGCAGTTTTGTCGGTGAGAATGAGCAGTTCTTC CASSFVGENEQFF - few 13 TRBJ2-1 TRBV27
TGTGCCAGCAGCTCTCAGGGTGGGGAGCAGTACTTC CASSSQGGEQYF - - 12 TRBJ2-7 TRBV7-9
TGCAGCGGCGTCGACCCGAGCTCCTACAATGAGCAGTTCTTC CSGVDPSSYNEQFF - few 14 TRBJ2-1 TRBV29-1
TGTGCCAGCAGCCCAAGGCCAAGGGATGGGTCTGGGGCCAACGTCCTGACTTTC CASSPRPRDGSGANVLTF - few 18 TRBJ2-6 TRBV5-4
TGTGCCAGCAGCCCAACAGGCGGGACCTACAATGAGCAGTTCTTC CASSPTGGTYNEQFF - - 15 TRBJ2-1 TRBV9
TGTGCCAGCACCTTGACAGGGTACATGAACACTGAAGCTTTCTTT CASTLTGYMNTEAFF TRBD1 few 15 TRBJ1-1 TRBV6-6
TGTGCCAGCAGCTCCCGGGACTTGTCCTACGAGCAGTACTTC CASSSRDLSYEQYF - - 14 TRBJ2-7 TRBV13
TGTGCCAGCAGACCCCGGACAGGGGGCATCGGGGATGAGCAGTTCTTC CASRPRTGGIGDEQFF TRBD1 few 16 TRBJ2-1 TRBV27